A single sample gave rise to the 17 T cell receptor beta chains below, sequenced in a study of T cell responses to AZD1222 COVID-19 vaccine. Generated by immunoSEQ multiplex PCR, the TCRdb table keeps only in-frame clones and is missing some. The sample lists about 78,000 clones; approximately 86% were seen once. The sequenced sample was peripheral blood, obtained on day 0 of AZD1222 vaccination. Receptors originate from an adult in good health.

The rearrangement joins TRBV12-5 to TRBJ2-5, with no clear D. The germline gives CDR1 LGHNT, CDR2 FRNRAP. The CDR3 consists of 14 residues. V dropped 5 bases and J dropped 1 base, with 11 bases sitting between them. CDR3 protein: CASGPQPSQETQYF. DNA for the CDR3: TGTGCTAGTGGTCCCCAGCCTTCCCAAGAGACCCAGTACTTC. Using reference TRBV12-5 and TRBJ2-5 for the parts outside the CDR3, the full variable domain is DARVTQTPRHKVTEMGQEVTMRCQPILGHNTVFWYRQTMMQGLELLAYFRNRAPLDDSGMPKDRFSAEMPDATLATLKIQPSEPRDSAVYFCASGPQPSQETQYFGPGTRLLVL.

V gene TRBV4-2 combines with J gene TRBJ2-1, with D tentatively TRBD1 (5 bases). V lost 1 base, J lost 2 bases, and 9 bases lay in between. CDR1 and CDR2 from the germline V gene are LGHNA and YNFKEQ. This CDR3 is 15 amino acids long. The CDR3 region is CASSQVTGPYNEQFF. In DNA, the CDR3 is TGTGCCAGCAGCCAAGTCACAGGCCCCTACAATGAGCAGTTCTTC.

This chain connects TRBV21-1 to TRBJ1-1. TRBV21-1 counts as a pseudogene. The CDR3 consists of 13 residues. The CDR3 is CASSLGVLTEAFF. CDR3 nucleotide sequence: TGTGCCAGCAGCCTCGGAGTCCTCACTGAAGCTTTCTTT.

V usage is TRBV29-1 and J usage is TRBJ1-3; D unresolved. The V end lost 5 bases, the J end lost 1 base, and 18 bases lay between the germline ends. The CDR3 contains 16 residues. The germline gives CDR1 SQVTM, CDR2 ANQGSEA. CDR3: CSVSGIHSGSGNTIYF. The CDR3 nucleotides read TGCAGCGTTTCTGGGATCCACTCGGGGTCTGGAAACACCATATATTTT.

V usage is TRBV27 and J usage is TRBJ2-1; 7 bases match TRBD1. V shed 7 bases, J shed 9 bases, and the junction held 6 bases outside the gene matches. The germline V gene has CDR1 MNHEY and CDR2 SMNVEV (reference sequence). The CDR3 is 12 amino acids. The CDR3 region has the DNA TGTGCCAGCACCTCTACAGGGGTTGAGCAGTTCTTC. Protein sequence: CASTSTGVEQFF.

V usage is TRBV9 and J usage is TRBJ2-4, with TRBD2 identical over 9 bases. V lost 0 bases, J lost 8 bases, and 6 bases stayed unmatched. CDR3 size: 15 residues. Germline values: CDR1 SGDLS, CDR2 YYNGEE. The CDR3 spells CASSVEGTSRDIQYF. In DNA, the CDR3 is TGTGCCAGCAGCGTAGAGGGGACTAGCCGGGACATTCAGTACTTC.

The rearrangement links TRBV5-1 to TRBJ2-1; TRBD2 matches 14 bases. V dropped 7 bases and J dropped 5; count of bases not matched to a gene: 11. The CDR3 consists of 17 residues. Per the germline V gene, CDR1 is SGHRS and CDR2 is YFSETQ. CDR3 sequence reads: CASSLSPGLAGDNEQFF. Written as DNA, the CDR3 is TGCGCCAGCTCTCTTTCTCCGGGACTAGCGGGAGACAATGAGCAGTTCTTC. The full variable domain, its missing parts supplied by reference TRBV5-1 and TRBJ2-1, is KAGVTQTPRYLIKTRGQQVTLSCSPISGHRSVSWYQQTPGQGLQFLFEYFSETQRNKGNFPGRFSGRQFSNSRSEMNVSTLELGDSALYLCASSLSPGLAGDNEQFFGPGTRLTVL.

The chain uses TRBV19 and TRBJ2-2, with D perhaps TRBD1 or TRBD2 (6 bases each). CDR3 length: 15 residues. Looked up from germline, CDR1 is LNHDA and CDR2 is SQIVND (reference sequence). Trimming took off 6 bases at V and 4 bases at J, with 15 bases between the two ends. The CDR3 region is CASSPSGAGTGELFF. DNA for the CDR3: TGTGCCAGTAGCCCCTCGGGGGCGGGCACCGGGGAGCTGTTTTTT.

The count of this clone is one. The chain combines TRBV7-3 with TRBJ1-1, with D possibly matching TRBD1 (5 bases). The CDR3 is 17 amino acids. V was pared by 1 base and J by 1 base, with 16 bases between. Germline CDR1 reads SGHTA; CDR2 reads FQGTGA. CDR3 sequence: CASSLNPPGGENTEAFF. The CDR3 DNA reads TGTGCCAGCAGCTTAAACCCCCCCGGAGGGGAGAACACTGAAGCTTTCTTT.

This clone was observed once. The chain has TRBV18 and TRBJ1-1; weak D call: TRBD1 (5 bases). The CDR3 is made up of 13 amino acids. Trimming removed 3 bases at V and 8 bases at J, with 13 bases between. Germline CDR1 reads KGHSH; CDR2 reads LQKENI. The CDR3 spells CASSPTVGQEAFF. For the CDR3, the DNA is TGTGCCAGCTCACCCACGGTGGGGCAAGAAGCTTTCTTT. Combining the CDR3 with reference TRBV18 and TRBJ1-1 gives the whole variable domain NAGVMQNPRHLVRRRGQEARLRCSPMKGHSHVYWYRQLPEEGLKFMVYLQKENIIDESGMPKERFSAEFPKEGPSILRIQQVVRGDSAAYFCASSPTVGQEAFFGQGTRLTVV.

The chain links TRBV28 to TRBJ2-7; D is undetermined. The CDR3 contains 12 residues. Germline V gene sequence: CDR1 MDHEN, CDR2 SYDVKM. V lost 6 bases and J lost 0, with 6 bases in between. CDR3: CASSPSSYEQYF. As DNA, the CDR3 is TGTGCCAGCAGCCCAAGCTCCTACGAGCAGTACTTC.

V gene TRBV9 combines with J gene TRBJ1-3, with 9 bases aligning to TRBD1. The germline V gene encodes CDR1 SGDLS and CDR2 YYNGEE. V trimming: 0 bases; J trimming: 11 bases; junction bases outside the gene matches: 9. The CDR3 totals 15 residues. CDR3 sequence (DNA): TGTGCCAGCAGCGTAGCCGGGACAGGGTTTGAGTCCATATATTTT. Translation gives CASSVAGTGFESIYF.

The gene calls are TRBV23-1 and TRBJ2-6; TRBD1 agrees at 8 bases. TRBV23-1 is assigned to the ORF class and has an uncertain function. V was clipped by 4 bases and J by 2 bases; unmatched bases: 1. The CDR3 has 15 amino acids. The CDR3 DNA reads as TGCGCCAGCAGTCTGGACAGGGCTGGGGCCAACGTCCTGACTTTC. Its translation: CASSLDRAGANVLTF.

The DNA for the CDR3 is TGCGCCAGCAGCCAAGGACTAGCGGGAGTAGGGACCCAGTACTTC. It is translated as CASSQGLAGVGTQYF. This chain links TRBV4-1 with TRBJ2-5; TRBD2 matches at 12 bases. Germline V gives CDR1 MGHRA, CDR2 YSYEKL. CDR3 length: 15 amino acids. The V and J ends lost 1 base and 7 bases, in that order; junction bases with no gene match: 4.

The chain combines TRBV28 with TRBJ1-1; D unclear. Germline CDR1 reads MDHEN; CDR2 reads SYDVKM. V gave up 10 bases and J gave up 0 bases, with 9 bases separating them. CDR3 length: 12 amino acids. The CDR3 is CAITSMNTEAFF. In nucleotides, the CDR3 is TGTGCCATCACAAGTATGAACACTGAAGCTTTCTTT.

The chain couples TRBV30 to TRBJ1-2; no definite D call. Trimming stripped 0 bases from V and 4 bases from J, with 9 bases between. The V gene's germline CDR1 is GTSNPN and CDR2 SVGIG (reference sequence). CDR3 length: 13 residues. The chain's CDR3 is CAWSVLGSYGYTF. CDR3 coding DNA: TGTGCCTGGAGTGTACTCGGGAGCTATGGCTACACCTTC.

The V and J genes are TRBV4-2 and TRBJ1-5, with D unresolved. The CDR3 loop spans 13 amino acids. Looked up from germline, CDR1 is LGHNA and CDR2 is YNFKEQ. The V gene lost 0 bases and the J gene lost 6 bases, with 6 bases spanning the gap. CDR3 amino acids: CASSQDLLQPQHF. The CDR3 nucleotides read TGTGCCAGCAGCCAAGATCTTCTTCAGCCCCAGCATTTT.